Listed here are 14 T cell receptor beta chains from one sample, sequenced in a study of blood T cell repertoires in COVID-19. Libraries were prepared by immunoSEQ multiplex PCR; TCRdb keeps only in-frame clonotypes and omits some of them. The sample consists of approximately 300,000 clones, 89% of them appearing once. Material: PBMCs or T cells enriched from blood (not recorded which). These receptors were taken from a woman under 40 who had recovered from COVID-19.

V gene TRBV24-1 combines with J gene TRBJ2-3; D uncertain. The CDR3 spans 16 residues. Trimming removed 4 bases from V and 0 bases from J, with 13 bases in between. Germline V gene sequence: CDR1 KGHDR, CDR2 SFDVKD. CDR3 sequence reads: CATSDSQERSTDTQYF. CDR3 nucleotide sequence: TGTGCCACCAGTGACAGTCAGGAAAGAAGCACAGATACGCAGTATTTT.

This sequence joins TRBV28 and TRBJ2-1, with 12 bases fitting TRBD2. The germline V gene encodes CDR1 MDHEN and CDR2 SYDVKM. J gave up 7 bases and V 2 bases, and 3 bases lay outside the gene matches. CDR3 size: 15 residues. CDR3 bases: TGTGCCAGCAGTTTACTCGGACTAGCGGGAAATGAGCAGTTCTTC. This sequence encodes CASSLLGLAGNEQFF.

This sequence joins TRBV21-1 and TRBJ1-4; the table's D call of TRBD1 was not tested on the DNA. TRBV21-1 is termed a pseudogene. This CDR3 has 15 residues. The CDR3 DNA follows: TGTGCCAGCAGAGCCCCGGACAGCTTTAATGAAAAACTGTTTTTT. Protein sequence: CASRAPDSFNEKLFF.

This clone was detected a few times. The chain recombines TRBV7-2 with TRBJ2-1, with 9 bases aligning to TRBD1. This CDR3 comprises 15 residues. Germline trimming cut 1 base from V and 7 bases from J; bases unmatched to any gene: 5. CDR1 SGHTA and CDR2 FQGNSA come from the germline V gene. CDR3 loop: CASSLVGTGRNEQFF. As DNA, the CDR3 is TGTGCCAGCAGCTTAGTGGGGACAGGGAGGAATGAGCAGTTCTTC.

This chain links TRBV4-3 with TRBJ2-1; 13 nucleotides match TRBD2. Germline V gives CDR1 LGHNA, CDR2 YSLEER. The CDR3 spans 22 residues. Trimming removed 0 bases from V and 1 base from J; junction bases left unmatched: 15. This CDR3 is CASSQDTSRGLAGETSYNEQFF. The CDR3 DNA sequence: TGCGCCAGCAGCCAAGATACGTCCCGCGGACTAGCGGGAGAAACATCCTACAATGAGCAGTTCTTC.

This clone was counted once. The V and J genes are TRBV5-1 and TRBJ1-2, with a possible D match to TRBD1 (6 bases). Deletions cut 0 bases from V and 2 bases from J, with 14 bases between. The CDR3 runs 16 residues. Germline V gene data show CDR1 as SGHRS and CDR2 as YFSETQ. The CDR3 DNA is TGCGCCAGCAGCTTGGATTTTACAGGGATAAACTATGGCTACACCTTC. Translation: CASSLDFTGINYGYTF.

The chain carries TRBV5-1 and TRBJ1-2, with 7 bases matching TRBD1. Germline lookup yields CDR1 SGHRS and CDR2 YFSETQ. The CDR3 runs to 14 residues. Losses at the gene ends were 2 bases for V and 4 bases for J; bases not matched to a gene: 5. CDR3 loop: CASSLGTVLYGYTF. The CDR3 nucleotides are TGCGCCAGCAGCTTAGGGACAGTCCTCTATGGCTACACCTTC.

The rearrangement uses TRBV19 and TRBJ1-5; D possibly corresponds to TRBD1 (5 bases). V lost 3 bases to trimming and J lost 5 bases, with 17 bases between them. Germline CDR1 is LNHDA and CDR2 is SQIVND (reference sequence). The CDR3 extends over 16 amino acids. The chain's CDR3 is CASSILGGQVHQPQHF. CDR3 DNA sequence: TGTGCCAGTAGTATCTTGGGGGGTCAGGTCCATCAGCCCCAGCATTTT.

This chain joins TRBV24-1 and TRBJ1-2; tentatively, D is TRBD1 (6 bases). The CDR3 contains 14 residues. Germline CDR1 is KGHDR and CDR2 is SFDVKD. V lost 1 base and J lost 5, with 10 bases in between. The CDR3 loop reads CATSDFTGKYGYTF. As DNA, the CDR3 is TGTGCCACCAGTGATTTTACAGGGAAATATGGCTACACCTTC.

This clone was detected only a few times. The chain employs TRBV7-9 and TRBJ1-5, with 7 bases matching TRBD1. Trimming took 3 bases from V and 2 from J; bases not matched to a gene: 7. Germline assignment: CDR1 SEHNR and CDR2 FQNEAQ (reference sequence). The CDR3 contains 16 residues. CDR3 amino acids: CASSFGLDRGNQPQHF. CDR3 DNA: TGTGCCAGCAGCTTCGGCCTAGACAGGGGCAATCAGCCCCAGCATTTT.

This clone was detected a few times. CDR3 nucleotide sequence: TGTGCCAGTAGTATTCCGGGACAGGCCAATTCACCCCTCCACTTT. Protein: CASSIPGQANSPLHF. The chain uses TRBV19 and TRBJ1-6; 8 nucleotides match TRBD1. The J segment lost 7 bases and the V segment lost 3 bases, leaving 5 bases of the junction unmatched. This CDR3 contains 15 residues. From germline, CDR1 is LNHDA and CDR2 SQIVND (reference sequence).

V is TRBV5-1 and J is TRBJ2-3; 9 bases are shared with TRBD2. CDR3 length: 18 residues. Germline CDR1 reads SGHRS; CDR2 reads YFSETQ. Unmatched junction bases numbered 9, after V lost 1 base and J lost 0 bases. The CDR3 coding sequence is TGCGCCAGCAGCTTGTCGCCTAGCGGGGAGGCTAGCACAGATACGCAGTATTTT. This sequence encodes CASSLSPSGEASTDTQYF.

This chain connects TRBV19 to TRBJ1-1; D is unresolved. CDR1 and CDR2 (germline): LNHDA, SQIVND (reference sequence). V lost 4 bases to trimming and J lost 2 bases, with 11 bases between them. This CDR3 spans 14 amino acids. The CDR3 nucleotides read TGTGCCAGTAGTAGAGGGTGGGGTAACACTGAAGCTTTCTTT. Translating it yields CASSRGWGNTEAFF.

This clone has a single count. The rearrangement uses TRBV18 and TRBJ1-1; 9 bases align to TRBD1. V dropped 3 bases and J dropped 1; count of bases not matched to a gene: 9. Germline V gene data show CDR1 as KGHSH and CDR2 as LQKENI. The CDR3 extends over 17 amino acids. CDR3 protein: CASSPAQGALRNTEAFF. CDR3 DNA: TGTGCCAGCTCACCGGCACAGGGGGCTCTCCGGAACACTGAAGCTTTCTTT.